The TCR beta chain described here comes from a study of beta chain features in type 1 diabetes. In regard to this clone: Its antigen is still unknown.

What was sequenced were expressed TCRB transcripts, since all of the isolated RNA had been reverse transcribed. Profiled with immunoSEQ multiplex PCR; TCRdb holds only in-frame clones, not every one. The sample gives about 340,000 clones, roughly 14% of which show up once; roughly 0.015% is in the top ten. Per germline, CDR1 SGHRS and CDR2 YFSETQ. V lost 7 bases to trimming and J lost 3 bases, with 12 bases between them. CDR3 length: 13 residues. Study results and limitations: Shortening that was moderate but significant affected the TCRB CDR3s of Type 1 diabetes patients in all four CD4+ subsets. The study notes PCR might favor shorter templates equally in patients and controls. The study found fewer insertions and more deletions at VDJ junctions in type 1 diabetes patients.

The rearrangement uses TRBV5-1 and TRBJ2-3; D gene unclear. The sequence derives from a woman aged 18-30 years with type 1 diabetes. The sequencing input was naive CD4+ T cells from blood. For the CDR3, the DNA is TGCGCCAGCGGGCAGCAGCCTACAGATACGCAGTATTTT. Residues: CASGQQPTDTQYF.